This T cell receptor beta chain was recorded in a study of CD8 T cells in ankylosing spondylitis. Points from the study as a whole: What seemed typical of ankylosing spondylitis blood was a TCR beta motif built from 8 or 9 highly homologous variants.

This clonotype was counted a few times. The antigen is undetermined. TCRdb passed the 5' RACE reads through MiXCR, listing each CDR3 protein once. This table has fewer than 500,000 distinct CDR3 sequences, around 24% appearing once. This CDR3 has 16 amino acids. Germline V gene sequence: CDR1 MNHEY, CDR2 SVGEGT. With V trimmed by 6 bases and J by 2 bases, 5 bases remained unmatched. This chain connects TRBV6-2 or TRBV6-3 to TRBJ2-3; 13 bases are a match to TRBD2. This sequence was found in a male donor with ankylosing spondylitis. Material for sequencing was blood, either unsorted or a sorted T cell fraction (not recorded which). CDR3 region: CASRLLAGGATDTQYF. The CDR3 DNA sequence: TGTGCCAGCAGGCTACTAGCGGGAGGGGCCACAGATACGCAGTATTTT.